This T cell receptor (beta chain) was documented in a study of blood T cell repertoires in COVID-19. Across the whole study: The analysed material was cDNA or gDNA that came from T cells, B-cell-depleted T cells, or PBMCs.

This clone was picked up one time. The method was immunoSEQ multiplex PCR; TCRdb's version includes in-frame clones alone and lacks a portion of them. The sample contains around 140,000 clones, around 84% of which appear only once. V lost 4 bases, J lost 1 base, and 14 bases stayed unmatched. This CDR3 region has 18 residues. Germline V gives CDR1 LGHNA, CDR2 YSLEER. The chain couples TRBV4-3 to TRBJ1-2, with 8 bases aligning to TRBD1. This TCR derives from a man in his fifties or sixties with active or convalescent COVID-19. Sequenced material: peripheral blood. The CDR3 DNA follows: TGCGCCAGCAGCCTACAAATATCCCACGACAGGGGTAACTATGGCTACACCTTC. Residues: CASSLQISHDRGNYGYTF.